The T cell receptor (beta chain) under discussion was sequenced for a study of shared clonotypes between healthy human individuals. General study results and limits: In general, naive subsets displayed greater estimated richness than memory subsets did.

The donors were adults (healthy and HIV-negative) with no recent acute infections or vaccinations. Naive CD45RA+ and memory CD45RA-negative subsets were split from CD4+ cells. Worth noting for this clone: What it binds is not known.

TCRdb keeps only in-frame clones here, not all; method: immunoSEQ multiplex PCR. Of 2.5 million or so clones in the sample, approximately 92% were seen once. Sequenced input: naive CD4+ T cells sorted from blood. Subset of the sample: CD45RA+ positively selected. The clonotype comes from a man aged 18 to 29 in good health.

The CDR3 is CASSLVGSRGGKEKLFF. DNA for the CDR3: TGTGCCAGCAGCTTAGTAGGCAGTAGGGGGGGAAAAGAAAAACTGTTTTTT. The chain has TRBV7-8 and TRBJ1-4; D is possibly TRBD1 (6 bases). Trimming shortened V by 1 base and J by 8 bases, and 20 bases separated the two germline ends. Germline loops: CDR1 SGHVS, CDR2 FQNEAQ. The CDR3 spans 17 residues. Supplemented by reference TRBV7-8 and TRBJ1-4, the full variable domain reads GAGVSQSPRYKVAKRGQDVALRCDPISGHVSLFWYQQALGQGPEFLTYFQNEAQLDKSGLPSDRFFAERPEGSVSTLKIQRTQQEDSAVYLCASSLVGSRGGKEKLFFGSGTQLSVL.